This record concerns one TCR beta chain sequence. Its antigen is still unknown. Germline CDR1 is SEHNR and CDR2 is FQNEAQ (reference sequence). Between the trimmed V and J ends, which lost 10 bases and 3 bases, there was a span of 10 bases. CDR3 length: 12 residues. This sample is part of a study of OX40 agonist ivuxolimab in advanced cancers. About the research overall: Treatment of patients was with ivuxolimab, an agonistic anti-OX40 (CD134) antibody. At 0.01 to 10 mg/kg, ivuxolimab was administered intravenously to patients every 2 weeks.

Clones were sequenced by immunoSEQ multiplex PCR, and TCRdb holds only the in-frame ones, with some missing. This sample has approximately 69,000 clones, with almost 90% found just once. Study-level points and caveats: In a subset of nonresponders, normalized T-cell clonal expansion was also low.

Sample: CD4+ or CD8+ T cells sorted from blood, taken in a trial of the OX40 agonist ivuxolimab. This receptor was taken from an adult with an advanced solid tumor such as melanoma, head and neck, liver or kidney cancer. The J gene is TRBJ1-5, the V gene TRBV7-9; D is undetermined. CDR3 residues: CATQESNQPQHF. The CDR3 nucleotides read TGTGCCACGCAAGAGTCCAATCAGCCCCAGCATTTT.